Here is one T cell receptor (beta chain) with its context. Some clones are missing from TCRdb's copy, which holds only in-frame ones; the method was immunoSEQ multiplex PCR. Here the sample spans 70,000 or so clones, around 90% being singletons. This sample is drawn from a study of T cell changes during pregnancy in multiple sclerosis. V was cut by 3 bases and J by 8 bases, with 10 bases left in between. Germline V gene lookup returns CDR1 DFQATT and CDR2 SNEGSKA (reference sequence). The CDR3 is 11 residues long. The clonotype originates from a female donor with multiple sclerosis, enrolled in a pregnancy study. The specimen comprised CD4+ T cells from peripheral blood mononuclear cells, sampled after pregnancy. This sequence joins TRBV20-1 and TRBJ1-1, with a weak D call TRBD1 (6 bases). The CDR3 DNA reads TGCAGTGCTAGGACCGACAGGGAAGCTTTCTTT. This codes for CSARTDREAFF.